Listed below are T cell receptor beta chains from one sample, sequenced in a study of early T cells in non-severe SARS-CoV-2 infection. TCRdb recomputed calls from the 5' RACE reads with MiXCR, one row per CDR3 protein. The sample has under 70,000 distinct CDR3 sequences, around 8% seen once. Sequenced here: whole blood, sampled at baseline. The receptors originated from an adult who was a healthcare worker with PCR-confirmed SARS-CoV-2 infection or an uninfected control (not recorded which). Both conserved end residues are part of each CDR3. The D gene is left open where the match is weak. Some rows mark clone size as missing; the rest say once, few, many or name a class of expanded clone.

d_call,j_call,clone_size,v_call,cdr3_nt,cdr3_aa
TRBD2,TRBJ2-3,.,TRBV20-1,TGCAGTGCTAGAGAGAGGACTAGCGAAAACACAGATACGCAGTATTTT,CSARERTSENTDTQYF
.,TRBJ2-2,.,TRBV18,TGTGCCAGCTCACCACCTAGTTTCGTCGGGGAGCTGTTTTTT,CASSPPSFVGELFF
.,TRBJ1-4,many,TRBV29-1,TGCAGCGTTGAACTAGGCCCGGGAGATGAAAAACTGTTTTTT,CSVELGPGDEKLFF
.,TRBJ2-7,.,TRBV7-2,TGTGCCAGCAGCTTAGACACGGGACCCGGCGAGCAGTACTTC,CASSLDTGPGEQYF
TRBD1,TRBJ2-7,many,TRBV4-3,TGCGCCAGCAGCTTTTCCGGGACAGGGGAATACGAGCAGTACTTC,CASSFSGTGEYEQYF
.,TRBJ1-5,.,TRBV2,TGTGCCAGCAGTGCCGAGACAAGGGCGGGGACCCAGCATTTT,CASSAETRAGTQHF
.,TRBJ2-6,.,TRBV6-4,TGTGCCAGCAGTCCAGGGCTTTATGGGGCCAACGTCCTGACTTTC,CASSPGLYGANVLTF
TRBD1,TRBJ1-1,many,TRBV6-5,TGTGCCAGCAGTACGGCCGGGACAGGGGTCACTGAAGCTTTCTTT,CASSTAGTGVTEAFF
TRBD1,TRBJ1-6,many,TRBV25-1,TGTGCCAGCAGAGTGACAGGGAATAATTCACCCCTCCACTTT,CASRVTGNNSPLHF
.,TRBJ1-2,.,TRBV10-3,TGTGCCATCAGTGACACTTCCTATGGCTACACCTTC,CAISDTSYGYTF
.,TRBJ2-7,.,TRBV28,TGTGCCAGCAGTACCCCAAGAGAGATCTACGAGCAGTACTTC,CASSTPREIYEQYF
TRBD1,TRBJ2-1,few,TRBV27,TGTGCCAGCAGGCTCGGACAGGGGAAGGGTGAGCAGTTCTTC,CASRLGQGKGEQFF
.,TRBJ1-1,few,TRBV15,TGTGCCACCAGCAGAGGGCTTATAGGTGAAATGAACACTGAAGCTTTCTTT,CATSRGLIGEMNTEAFF
.,TRBJ2-2,few,TRBV20-1,TGCAGTGCTAGAGGAAGTAGCCTCGCGAACACCGGGGAGCTGTTTTTT,CSARGSSLANTGELFF
.,TRBJ2-3,.,TRBV19,TGTGCCAGTCGCCGGGACCCAGGGATAGATACGCAGTATTTT,CASRRDPGIDTQYF
TRBD2,TRBJ2-7,.,TRBV6-6,TGTGCCAGCAACCTCGGACTAGCGGACCTCTACGAGCAGTACTTC,CASNLGLADLYEQYF
TRBD2,TRBJ2-3,few,TRBV9,TGTGCCAGCAGCGTAGGTGGTAGCGGGAGTTTTGATACGCAGTATTTT,CASSVGGSGSFDTQYF
TRBD2,TRBJ2-7,.,TRBV7-2,TGTGCCAGCAGTTCAGCGGGAGGCCCCAGGGAGCAGTACTTC,CASSSAGGPREQYF
.,TRBJ2-3,few,TRBV7-2,TGTGCCAGCAGCCCGGACCGTTGGACGCAGTATTTT,CASSPDRWTQYF
TRBD2,TRBJ2-1,.,TRBV20-1,TGCAGTGCTAGACCCGGGACTAGCGGGAGGGGGTACAATGAGCAGTTCTTC,CSARPGTSGRGYNEQFF
.,TRBJ2-5,many,TRBV7-9,TGTGCCAGCAGCAATCCTTTAGCGGTCGCTGAGGAGACCCAGTACTTC,CASSNPLAVAEETQYF
TRBD1,TRBJ1-6,.,TRBV12-3/TRBV12-4,TGTGCCAGCAGTCCCCGGACAGGGGATAATTCACCCCTCCACTTT,CASSPRTGDNSPLHF
TRBD2,TRBJ2-1,many,TRBV29-1,TGCAGCGTTGAAGGCGGGAGAACGGTTCTATACAATGAGCAGTTCTTC,CSVEGGRTVLYNEQFF
.,TRBJ2-7,.,TRBV7-9,TGTGCCAGCAGCTTAGTGGGACGGAGAAGCTCCTACGAGCAGTACTTC,CASSLVGRRSSYEQYF
.,TRBJ2-1,.,TRBV7-2,TGTGCCAGCAGCTGGACGATGGGCGGGCACAATGAGCAGTTCTTC,CASSWTMGGHNEQFF
.,TRBJ1-1,few,TRBV11-2,TGTGCCAGCAGCGCCGTGGGCAGGGGAGCTTTCTTT,CASSAVGRGAFF
TRBD1,TRBJ2-5,few,TRBV11-1,TGTGCCAGCGGACAGGGGGCGCCGGGGACCCAGTACTTC,CASGQGAPGTQYF
.,TRBJ2-1,.,TRBV24-1,TGTGCCACCAGTGATTTGCTCTACAATGAGCAGTTCTTC,CATSDLLYNEQFF
.,TRBJ2-1,few,TRBV7-6,TGTGCCAGCAGCTCCCCCGCGCTTGGTGAGCAGTTCTTC,CASSSPALGEQFF
.,TRBJ2-5,.,TRBV7-9,TGTGCCAGCAGCTTAGAAGCGGGCCTGGAGACCCAGTACTTC,CASSLEAGLETQYF
TRBD2,TRBJ2-1,many,TRBV4-3,TGCGCCAGCAGCCAAGATCGACTAGCGGGAGGGCCGGGGGGTGAGCAGTTCTTC,CASSQDRLAGGPGGEQFF
TRBD1,TRBJ1-3,many,TRBV7-9,TGTGCCAGCAGCTCATACCCTCCCAGGGGGCTTGGAAACACCATATATTTT,CASSSYPPRGLGNTIYF
TRBD1,TRBJ1-5,many,TRBV28,TGTGCCAGTTTGACAGGGAATCAGCCCCAGCATTTT,CASLTGNQPQHF
.,TRBJ2-3,few,TRBV11-2,TGTGCCAGCGAGGGGCACACAGATACGCAGTATTTT,CASEGHTDTQYF
.,TRBJ2-1,.,TRBV7-2,TGTGCCAGCAGCTCGAGCTGGTTCTCCTACAATGAGCAGTTCTTC,CASSSSWFSYNEQFF
TRBD1,TRBJ1-5,many,TRBV5-6,TGTGCCAGCAGCTTGGGGGACAGACCCCAGCATTTT,CASSLGDRPQHF
.,TRBJ2-7,many,TRBV12-3/TRBV12-4,TGTGCCAGCAGTTTGACTCGCTACGAGCAGTACTTC,CASSLTRYEQYF
TRBD2,TRBJ2-7,many,TRBV5-1,TGCGCCAGCAGCTTGGATACTAGCGGGAGTACCTACGAGCAGTACTTC,CASSLDTSGSTYEQYF
.,TRBJ2-1,many,TRBV5-1,TGCGCCAGCAGCTTACACCTCAGAGCCCGCTCCTACAATGAGCAGTTCTTC,CASSLHLRARSYNEQFF
.,TRBJ2-5,few,TRBV5-1,TGCGCCAGCAGCTTGGCCCCGCGAGAAGGGAGAGAGACCCAGTACTTC,CASSLAPREGRETQYF
.,TRBJ2-7,few,TRBV29-1,TGCAGCCCCTCCTTGCGCGAAGACTCCTACGAGCAGTACTTC,CSPSLREDSYEQYF
TRBD2,TRBJ2-5,few,TRBV10-3,TGTGCCATCAGTGAGACGCAGACTAGCGCGGAGACCCAGTACTTC,CAISETQTSAETQYF
TRBD1,TRBJ2-7,many,TRBV7-9,TGTGCCAGCAGCAAGGACAGGTACAGCTCCTACGAGCAGTACTTC,CASSKDRYSSYEQYF
.,TRBJ2-3,.,TRBV7-9,TGTGCCAGCAGCTCGGGGGTTAGCACAGATACGCAGTATTTT,CASSSGVSTDTQYF
TRBD2,TRBJ2-4,few,TRBV7-2,TGTGCCAGCAGCTCCTGGGGGGGCAAAAACATTCAGTACTTC,CASSSWGGKNIQYF
TRBD1,TRBJ2-1,.,TRBV28,TGTGCCAGCACCTTCACAGGGGTCAATGAGCAGTTCTTC,CASTFTGVNEQFF
TRBD2,TRBJ2-3,.,TRBV12-3/TRBV12-4,TGTGCCAGCAGGGCACTGACGGGAGGGCCCGGTACGCAGTATTTT,CASRALTGGPGTQYF
TRBD2,TRBJ2-7,few,TRBV6-5,TGTGCCAGCAGTTACTCGAGCTCTAGCGGGCTCTACGAGCAGTACTTC,CASSYSSSSGLYEQYF
TRBD2,TRBJ2-1,many,TRBV20-1,TGCAGTGCTAGAGAACCTAGCGGGAGACGAGAGCAGTTCTTC,CSAREPSGRREQFF
TRBD1,TRBJ2-5,medium-sized,TRBV28,TGTGCCAGCACCTCCGGCGGACAGGAAACAGAGACCCAGTACTTC,CASTSGGQETETQYF
.,TRBJ1-1,many,TRBV20-1,TGCAGTGCTAGGTCGGGGGCTGAAGCTTTCTTT,CSARSGAEAFF
.,TRBJ1-5,.,TRBV4-1,TGCGCCAGCAGCCCTAGAGGGGGAGTCAATCAGCCCCAGCATTTT,CASSPRGGVNQPQHF
TRBD2,TRBJ2-1,.,TRBV29-1,TGCAGCGTTACTAGCGGGATATGGTTCTTC,CSVTSGIWFF
.,TRBJ2-1,many,TRBV7-2,TGTGCCAGCAGCTTTGCGGTCGAGCAGTTCTTC,CASSFAVEQFF
.,TRBJ2-7,few,TRBV20-1,TGCAGTGCTTGGGACGCCGAGCAGTACTTC,CSAWDAEQYF
.,TRBJ2-3,few,TRBV9,TGTGCCAGCAGCGTAAGCTCCCAGGGCACAGATACGCAGTATTTT,CASSVSSQGTDTQYF
.,TRBJ1-2,.,TRBV2,TGTGCCAGCAGTGAAGCGGAACGGGGTCGGGGCTACACCTTC,CASSEAERGRGYTF